This TCR beta chain appears in the sequencing data of a study of blood T cells in healthy people across ages. Study-wide results and caveats: Among T cells, TCR beta diversity per million cells dropped roughly linearly as age rose.

Primers used in a second PCR of roughly 6 to 11 cycles were a sample-barcoded 5' primer and a J-beta primer mix. One entry per CDR3 protein, called by TCRdb with MiXCR from the 5' RACE reads. The data hold 1.5 million to 2 million distinct CDR3 sequences, with approximately 28% observed a single time. As concerns this clonotype: The antigen is unknown.

The receptor comes from a young woman in good health. What was sequenced was blood.

CDR3 in DNA: TGCAGTCCCGAACGACCGGGACCAAACAATGAGCAGTTCTTC. It yields the protein CSPERPGPNNEQFF. The chain carries TRBV20-1 and TRBJ2-1, with D tentatively TRBD1 or TRBD2 (5 bases each). Germline CDR1 reads DFQATT; CDR2 reads SNEGSKA (reference sequence). V lost 8 bases and J 5 bases, leaving 19 bases between the germline ends. CDR3 length: 14 residues.